This TCR beta chain was captured in a study of blood T cells in healthy people across ages. With V trimmed by 5 bases and J by 0 bases, 5 bases remained unmatched. Germline assignment: CDR1 SQVTM and CDR2 ANQGSEA. This CDR3 has 16 amino acids. This clonotype has at least ten counts. A second roughly 6 to 12 cycle PCR used barcoded and J-beta primers. TCRdb passed the 5' RACE reads through MiXCR, listing each CDR3 protein once. The data hold 1.5 million to 2 million distinct CDR3 sequences, with around half observed a single time. Sequencing used blood. The V call is TRBV29-1, the J call TRBJ2-6; 9 nucleotides line up with TRBD1. The receptor was derived from a woman aged 40-49 years in good health. As DNA, the CDR3 is TGCAGCGTTTCCGGGACAGGGTCCTCTGGGGCCAACGTCCTGACTTTC. It codes for CSVSGTGSSGANVLTF. The whole variable domain, remainder taken from reference TRBV29-1 and TRBJ2-6, is SAVISQKPSRDICQRGTSLTIQCQVDSQVTMMFWYRQQPGQSLTLIATANQGSEATYESGFVIDKFPISRPNLTFSTLTVSNMSPEDSSIYLCSVSGTGSSGANVLTFGAGSRLTVL.